Each of the 18 T cell receptor beta chains below was sequenced from the same sample in a study of cytotoxic CD8 clonotypes in ibrutinib-treated CLL. Clones were read by immunoSEQ multiplex PCR, and TCRdb kept only the in-frame ones, dropping some. Of 11,000 to 15,000 clones in the sample, around 60% were seen once. The specimen was PBMCs, collected before ibrutinib treatment. The receptors were gathered from a human donor with chronic lymphocytic leukemia.

The chain recombines TRBV11-3 with TRBJ2-7, with D unclear. V lost 2 bases, J lost 7 bases, and 9 bases lay in between. Germline V gene data show CDR1 as SGHNT and CDR2 as YENEEA. The CDR3 covers 12 residues. CDR3 amino acids: CASSLSPTEQYF. CDR3 DNA sequence: TGTGCCAGCAGCTTATCTCCCACAGAGCAGTACTTC.

This sequence joins TRBV29-1 and TRBJ2-7; D gene ambiguous. CDR1 and CDR2 from the germline V gene are SQVTM and ANQGSEA. The CDR3 covers 13 residues. Trimming took off 1 base at V and 2 bases at J, with 9 bases between the two ends. CDR3 nucleotide sequence: TGCAGCGTTGAAGGTTCAGGCCCCTACGAGCAGTACTTC. It specifies CSVEGSGPYEQYF.

The chain has TRBV29-1 and TRBJ2-7; D is ambiguous. V was cut by 5 bases and J by 0 bases, with 8 bases left in between. The CDR3 runs to 12 residues. Germline V gene lookup returns CDR1 SQVTM and CDR2 ANQGSEA. CDR3 in amino acids: CSVRRSSYEQYF. For the CDR3, the DNA is TGCAGCGTTCGGCGTAGCTCCTACGAGCAGTACTTC.

This sequence joins TRBV7-8 and TRBJ2-7; 9 positions match TRBD1. Germline V gene sequence: CDR1 SGHVS, CDR2 FQNEAQ. The V segment lost 5 bases and the J segment 4 bases; nucleotides outside the gene matches: 9. The CDR3 sequence is 15 residues long. The chain's CDR3 is CASSPTGGAVYEQYF. The CDR3 DNA reads TGTGCCAGCAGCCCTACAGGGGGCGCGGTGTACGAGCAGTACTTC.

This clone is labeled as medium-sized (0.01 to 0.1%). This same CDR3 is encoded by further DNA sequences in the sample. The rearrangement links TRBV9 to TRBJ1-1; D not resolved. The V end was cut by 2 bases, the J end by 1 base, with 6 bases between. This CDR3 contains 13 residues. Looked up from germline, CDR1 is SGDLS and CDR2 is YYNGEE. The CDR3 spells CASSVSQNTEAFF. The CDR3 coding sequence is TGTGCCAGCAGCGTTAGTCAGAACACTGAAGCTTTCTTT.

V usage is TRBV2 and J usage is TRBJ2-7; D ambiguous. Germline values: CDR1 SNHLY, CDR2 FYNNEI. With 4 bases removed from V and 1 base from J, the gap between germline ends came to 8 bases. This CDR3 contains 13 residues. The CDR3 region has the DNA TGTGCCAGCAGTGGGACGGAGTCCTACGAGCAGTACTTC. It yields the protein CASSGTESYEQYF. Full variable domain (missing parts from reference TRBV2 and TRBJ2-7): EPEVTQTPSHQVTQMGQEVILRCVPISNHLYFYWYRQILGQKVEFLVSFYNNEISEKSEIFDDQFSVERPDGSNFTLKIRSTKLEDSAMYFCASSGTESYEQYFGPGTRLTVT.

The CDR3 sequence is CASSVRVDTGELFF. The CDR3 DNA is TGTGCCAGCAGTGTCAGGGTTGACACCGGGGAGCTGTTTTTT. The V gene is TRBV2, the J gene TRBJ2-2; a possible D gene is TRBD1 (5 bases). CDR1 is SNHLY and CDR2 is FYNNEI in the germline V gene. The ends were cut back, 4 bases at V and 3 bases at J, with 9 bases in the middle. This CDR3 has 14 amino acids.

This clone was observed a few times. The chain carries TRBV9 and TRBJ1-4; 7 bases line up with TRBD1. V lost 3 bases and J lost 5; bases outside the gene matches: 7. CDR3 length equals 15 residues. Germline CDR1 reads SGDLS; CDR2 reads YYNGEE. The CDR3 sequence is CASSASSGGNEKLFF. CDR3 nucleotide sequence: TGTGCCAGCAGCGCCTCGTCAGGGGGGAATGAAAAACTGTTTTTT. The full variable domain, rest sourced from reference TRBV9 and TRBJ1-4, is DSGVTQTPKHLITATGQRVTLRCSPRSGDLSVYWYQQSLDQGLQFLIQYYNGEERAKGNILERFSAQQFPDLHSELNLSSLELGDSALYFCASSASSGGNEKLFFGSGTQLSVL.

In its sample, this clone was seen once. V usage is TRBV5-1 and J usage is TRBJ2-2; 12 nucleotides agree with TRBD2. V dropped 3 bases and J dropped 7; count of bases not matched to a gene: 7. The CDR3 runs 16 residues. Germline values: CDR1 SGHRS, CDR2 YFSETQ. The DNA of the CDR3 is TGCGCCAGCAGCTCGGTACTAGCGGGGGGCAGCGGGGAGCTGTTTTTT. It is translated as CASSSVLAGGSGELFF. The entire variable domain, with the rest obtained from reference TRBV5-1 and TRBJ2-2, is as follows: KAGVTQTPRYLIKTRGQQVTLSCSPISGHRSVSWYQQTPGQGLQFLFEYFSETQRNKGNFPGRFSGRQFSNSRSEMNVSTLELGDSALYLCASSSVLAGGSGELFFGEGSRLTVL.

The V gene is TRBV5-1, the J gene TRBJ1-2; 9 nucleotides align to TRBD1. The CDR3 extends over 15 amino acids. Germline V gene data show CDR1 as SGHRS and CDR2 as YFSETQ. The V gene end was trimmed by 4 bases and the J gene end by 5 bases; junction bases not matched to a gene: 9. The CDR3 protein is CASSLTWDRAYGYTF. The CDR3 DNA follows: TGCGCCAGCAGCCTAACATGGGACAGGGCGTATGGCTACACCTTC.

The chain couples TRBV5-5 to TRBJ2-3; D unresolved. The CDR3 is 12 amino acids. Trimming pared 4 bases from V and 3 bases from J, leaving 6 bases between. Germline V gene lookup returns CDR1 SGHKS and CDR2 YYEKEE (reference sequence). The CDR3 DNA sequence: TGTGCCAGCAGCCCCGGAACAGATACGCAGTATTTT. It translates to CASSPGTDTQYF.

The V call is TRBV15, the J call TRBJ1-6; D unresolved. The V gene's germline CDR1 is LNHNV and CDR2 YYDKDF (reference sequence). V was trimmed by 0 bases and J by 7 bases, leaving 4 bases between them. This CDR3 has 13 residues. The CDR3 DNA reads TGTGCCACCAGCAGAGATAGGAATTCACCCCTCCACTTT. Its translation: CATSRDRNSPLHF.

This rearrangement joins TRBV27 to TRBJ2-1, with TRBD2 identical over 10 bases. This CDR3 spans 14 amino acids. Per germline, CDR1 MNHEY and CDR2 SMNVEV (reference sequence). The junction had 5 bases not matched to a gene; V was cut back by 5 bases and J by 7 bases. This CDR3 reads CASSPSGGWNEQFF. In nucleotides, the CDR3 is TGTGCCAGCAGTCCTAGCGGGGGCTGGAATGAGCAGTTCTTC.

This chain links TRBV10-1 with TRBJ2-7, with D perhaps TRBD1 or TRBD2 (7 bases each). The CDR3 contains 12 residues. The germline CDR1 and CDR2 sequences are WNHNN and SYGVQD (reference sequence). V lost 3 bases to trimming and J lost 12 bases, with 15 bases between them. CDR3 loop: CASSEGPGGGYF. The CDR3 nucleotides are TGCGCCAGCAGTGAAGGACCAGGGGGGGGGTACTTC.

This chain uses TRBV4-2 with TRBJ1-2; maybe TRBD1 (6 bases). CDR3 length equals 16 residues. V lost 0 bases, J lost 1 base, and 12 bases lay in between. Per the germline V gene, CDR1 is LGHNA and CDR2 is YNFKEQ. Here the CDR3 DNA reads TGTGCCAGCAGCCAAGAGGGGGGGGCGATTAACTATGGCTACACCTTC. It yields the protein CASSQEGGAINYGYTF.

This chain links TRBV19 with TRBJ1-5; D may be TRBD1 (5 bases). This CDR3 has 14 residues. The ends were cut back, 3 bases at V and 3 bases at J, with 9 bases in the middle. The V gene's germline CDR1 is LNHDA and CDR2 SQIVND (reference sequence). The DNA of the CDR3 is TGTGCCAGTAGTATTGGGGGGGTCAATCAGCCCCAGCATTTT. This encodes CASSIGGVNQPQHF.

This chain connects TRBV11-3 to TRBJ2-1, with D possibly being TRBD1 or TRBD2 (6 bases each). The CDR3 is made up of 16 amino acids. Trimming pared 5 bases from V and 6 bases from J, leaving 20 bases between. The germline gives CDR1 SGHNT, CDR2 YENEEA. The CDR3 here is CASSASRRGLANEQFF. CDR3 nucleotide sequence: TGTGCCAGCAGCGCCTCTAGGAGGGGGTTGGCCAATGAGCAGTTCTTC. Full variable domain (outside the CDR3, taken from reference TRBV11-3 and TRBJ2-1): EAGVVQSPRYKIIEKKQPVAFWCNPISGHNTLYWYLQNLGQGPELLIRYENEEAVDDSQLPKDRFSAERLKGVDSTLKIQPAELGDSAVYLCASSASRRGLANEQFFGPGTRLTVL.

A few counts support this clone. The chain combines TRBV7-9 with TRBJ2-5; D is perhaps TRBD1 or TRBD2 (7 bases each). The V gene lost 5 bases and the J gene lost 3 bases, with 13 bases spanning the gap. The CDR3 sequence is 14 residues long. Germline values: CDR1 SEHNR, CDR2 FQNEAQ (reference sequence). This chain's CDR3 is CASSPGGQKETQYF. The CDR3 region has the DNA TGTGCCAGCAGCCCGGGGGGACAGAAAGAGACCCAGTACTTC.